Each of the 28 T cell receptor beta chains below was sequenced from the same sample in a study of blood T cell repertoires in COVID-19. Here immunoSEQ multiplex PCR was the method, and the copy in TCRdb shows in-frame clones only, minus some. Among 70,000 to 75,000 clones listed, around three quarters were seen once. The sequenced material came from peripheral blood. The receptors shown here come from a man aged 55-75 years with active or convalescent COVID-19.

The rearrangement joins TRBV27 to TRBJ2-5; D is perhaps TRBD2 (5 bases). Judging by the DNA end, TRBJ2-7 fits better; the J call may be wrong. This CDR3 spans 14 amino acids. Germline V gene sequence: CDR1 MNHEY, CDR2 SMNVEV (reference sequence). The CDR3 bases are TGTGCCAGCAGACCAACCCCGCGGGCCTACGAGCAGTACTTC. This codes for CASRPTPRAYEQYF.

The V gene is TRBV5-1, the J gene TRBJ2-2; unclear D gene. Trimming cost V 6 bases and J 1 base, with 10 bases left between them. Germline V gene data show CDR1 as SGHRS and CDR2 as YFSETQ. The CDR3 covers 14 residues. The CDR3 spells CASMEIQNTGELFF. The CDR3 coding sequence is TGCGCCAGCATGGAGATACAGAACACCGGGGAGCTGTTTTTT.

V and J are TRBV11-2 and TRBJ2-3; 10 bases agree with TRBD2. This CDR3 comprises 17 residues. V gave up 5 bases and J gave up 3 bases; unmatched junction bases: 11. The V gene's germline CDR1 is SGHAT and CDR2 FQNNGV. CDR3 protein: CASSPRLAGARTDTQYF. The CDR3 nucleotides read TGTGCCAGCAGCCCGCGCCTAGCGGGGGCCCGGACAGATACGCAGTATTTT.

The V gene is TRBV19, the J gene TRBJ2-2; perhaps TRBD2 as D (7 bases). The CDR3 spans 17 residues. Deletions cut 1 base from V and 0 bases from J, with 12 bases between. In germline, CDR1 is LNHDA, CDR2 SQIVND (reference sequence). CDR3 loop: CASSIGLGGPNTGELFF. In DNA form, the CDR3 reads TGTGCCAGTAGTATAGGATTGGGGGGGCCGAACACCGGGGAGCTGTTTTTT.

This clone has only a few counts. This chain uses TRBV9 with TRBJ2-2; 8 nucleotides agree with TRBD2. V lost 3 bases and J lost 3; bases outside the gene matches: 10. Germline assignment: CDR1 SGDLS and CDR2 YYNGEE. CDR3 length: 17 amino acids. The CDR3 DNA reads TGTGCCAGCAGCGACCTAACTAGCGGTGTAGACACCGGGGAGCTGTTTTTT. The encoded protein is CASSDLTSGVDTGELFF.

The chain recombines TRBV7-9 with TRBJ2-7; the D gene is possibly TRBD2 (7 bases). V was cut by 7 bases and J by 4 bases, with 23 bases left in between. In germline, CDR1 is SEHNR, CDR2 FQNEAQ (reference sequence). The CDR3 totals 16 residues. The CDR3: CASTNDGGHEGYEQYF. The CDR3 region has the DNA TGTGCCAGCACCAATGACGGGGGGCACGAGGGATACGAGCAGTACTTC.

CDR3 sequence: CASRTSSSYEQYF. The CDR3 nucleotides read TGTGCCAGCCGGACTAGCTCGTCCTACGAGCAGTACTTC. V is TRBV6-5 and J is TRBJ2-7; 8 nucleotides agree with TRBD2. Germline V lookup: CDR1 MNHEY, CDR2 SVGAGI. This CDR3 is 13 amino acids long. J gave up 1 base and V 8 bases, and 4 bases lay outside the gene matches.

The chain recombines TRBV10-3 with TRBJ2-3; D perhaps matches TRBD2 (7 bases). The CDR3 consists of 16 residues. Germline lookup yields CDR1 ENHRY and CDR2 SYGVKD. Trimming took off 0 bases at V and 5 bases at J, with 15 bases between the two ends. CDR3 DNA: TGTGCCATCAGTGAGTCGTATTGGGGGGGCATAGATACGCAGTATTTT. Amino acid sequence: CAISESYWGGIDTQYF.

The rearrangement uses TRBV7-7 and TRBJ2-2, with 7 bases lining up with TRBD1. CDR1 is SSHAT and CDR2 is FNYEAQ in the germline V gene (reference sequence). The CDR3 is 16 amino acids. V lost 5 bases to trimming and J lost 0 bases; unmatched junction nucleotides: 6. The DNA of the CDR3 is TGTGCCAGCAGCACTCGGACAGGAACGAACACCGGGGAGCTGTTTTTT. Encoded protein: CASSTRTGTNTGELFF.

V usage is TRBV20-1 and J usage is TRBJ1-3; a weak D match, TRBD1 (6 bases). This CDR3 is 15 amino acids long. Per the germline V gene, CDR1 is DFQATT and CDR2 is SNEGSKA (reference sequence). Trimming removed 3 bases at V and 0 bases at J, with 12 bases between. CDR3 in DNA: TGCAGTGCTAGTGCGACAGGCCGCTCTGGAAACACCATATATTTT. Translation gives CSASATGRSGNTIYF.

The rearrangement joins TRBV7-2 to TRBJ2-7, with D unresolved. With 1 base removed from V and 1 base from J, the gap between germline ends came to 11 bases. The CDR3 contains 15 residues. Per germline, CDR1 SGHTA and CDR2 FQGNSA. CDR3 nucleotide sequence: TGTGCCAGCAGCTTAGTATCCACCAGTTCCTACGAGCAGTACTTC. Its translation: CASSLVSTSSYEQYF.

In its sample, this clone ranks as medium-sized. This chain joins TRBV27 and TRBJ2-1; 12 bases align to TRBD2. The CDR3 consists of 16 residues. Looked up from germline, CDR1 is MNHEY and CDR2 is SMNVEV (reference sequence). V lost 4 bases and J lost 7; bases outside the gene matches: 8. CDR3 amino acids: CASSSGRLAGVNEQFF. CDR3 coding DNA: TGTGCCAGCAGTTCGGGGCGACTAGCGGGGGTTAATGAGCAGTTCTTC.

This clone was picked up a small number of times. The chain carries TRBV30 and TRBJ1-2, with 12 nucleotides matching TRBD1. The trim removed 1 base at V and 4 bases at J, leaving 1 base unmatched. CDR3 length: 14 amino acids. Germline CDR1 is GTSNPN and CDR2 is SVGIG (reference sequence). The DNA of the CDR3 is TGTGCCTGGAGTGGGGGACAGGGGGCCTATGGCTACACCTTC. This encodes CAWSGGQGAYGYTF. Supplemented by reference TRBV30 and TRBJ1-2, the full variable domain reads SQTIHQWPATLVQPVGSPLSLECTVEGTSNPNLYWYRQAAGRGLQLLFYSVGIGQISSEVPQNLSASRPQDRQFILSSKKLLLSDSGFYLCAWSGGQGAYGYTFGSGTRLTVV.

The chain is built from TRBV10-2 and TRBJ2-3; TRBD2 matches at 8 bases. The CDR3 runs 15 residues. Looked up from germline, CDR1 is WSHSY and CDR2 is SAAADI. Trimming took 3 bases from V and 3 from J; bases not matched to a gene: 5. In DNA form, the CDR3 reads TGCGCCAGCAGTGATGCCGGGGGGGGGACAGATACGCAGTATTTT. Translation: CASSDAGGGTDTQYF.

This rearrangement joins TRBV7-2 to TRBJ2-1; D is ambiguous. Germline V gives CDR1 SGHTA, CDR2 FQGNSA. V was pared by 1 base and J by 2 bases, with 9 bases between. This CDR3 has 15 residues. The CDR3 spells CASSLVSSTYNEQFF. CDR3 bases: TGTGCCAGCAGCTTAGTTAGCAGCACCTACAATGAGCAGTTCTTC.

The CDR3 DNA reads as TGTGCCAGCAGTCCCCCAGTTGTGCTGCCCAATGAAAAACTGTTTTTT. As protein: CASSPPVVLPNEKLFF. The V gene is TRBV2, the J gene TRBJ1-4; D not certain. Trimming stripped 5 bases from V and 5 bases from J, with 18 bases between. This CDR3 region has 16 residues. In germline, CDR1 is SNHLY, CDR2 FYNNEI.

This clone was found a few times. V and J are TRBV7-8 and TRBJ1-4; D uncertain. Germline CDR1 SGHVS, CDR2 FQNEAQ. Trimming left V 8 bases short and J 8 bases short, with 18 bases between. There are 14 residues in the CDR3. CDR3 residues: CASRSGGLREKLFF. For the CDR3, the DNA is TGTGCCAGCCGGTCGGGAGGGTTAAGGGAAAAACTGTTTTTT.

CDR3 nucleotides: TGTGCCAGCTCACCATTGGGACAGCTAAGTGCCTACGAGCAGTACTTC. It is translated as CASSPLGQLSAYEQYF. The J gene is TRBJ2-7, the V gene TRBV18, with 7 bases matching TRBD1. In germline, CDR1 is KGHSH, CDR2 LQKENI. This CDR3 has 16 residues. J was trimmed by 2 bases and V by 2 bases; bases with no gene match: 9.

V and J are TRBV11-2 and TRBJ2-3; TRBD1 aligns across 7 bases. The CDR3 sequence is 16 residues long. The V segment lost 4 bases and the J segment 2 bases; nucleotides outside the gene matches: 9. Germline values: CDR1 SGHAT, CDR2 FQNNGV. The CDR3 coding sequence is TGTGCCAGCAGCTCCCCGGGACAGCCCTTCACAGATACGCAGTATTTT. Translated: CASSSPGQPFTDTQYF.

The table lists this clone with a few counts. The rearrangement joins TRBV7-9 to TRBJ2-5, with TRBD2 matching over 7 bases. The CDR3 contains 16 residues. The junction had 8 bases not matched to a gene; V was cut back by 2 bases and J by 2 bases. CDR1 and CDR2 from the germline V gene are SEHNR and FQNEAQ (reference sequence). The CDR3 sequence is CASSLTRGGGQETQYF. The DNA of the CDR3 is TGTGCCAGCAGCTTAACCCGTGGGGGGGGTCAAGAGACCCAGTACTTC.

This clone was observed a single time. The V gene is TRBV6-5, the J gene TRBJ1-6; 7 nucleotides agree with TRBD1. Germline V gene lookup returns CDR1 MNHEY and CDR2 SVGAGI. V lost 2 bases and J lost 7; bases outside the gene matches: 5. The length of the CDR3 is 15 residues. CDR3 residues: CASSYGGTANSPLHF. The DNA of the CDR3 is TGTGCCAGCAGTTACGGGGGGACAGCCAATTCACCCCTCCACTTT.

This clone was picked up a small number of times. The V and J genes are TRBV28 and TRBJ2-5, with D hard to call. V gave up 2 bases and J gave up 4 bases, with 5 bases separating them. CDR3 length equals 12 residues. Germline CDR1 reads MDHEN; CDR2 reads SYDVKM. The DNA for the CDR3 is TGTGCCAGCAGTTTAATGGCAGAGACCCAGTACTTC. Translated: CASSLMAETQYF.

This clone appeared a single time. V gene TRBV19 combines with J gene TRBJ1-1; TRBD1 matches at 8 bases. With 3 bases clipped from V and 4 bases from J, the junction kept 10 bases outside the gene matches. Germline V lookup: CDR1 LNHDA, CDR2 SQIVND (reference sequence). CDR3 length: 16 residues. CDR3 DNA sequence: TGTGCCAGTAGTATGAGGGCAGGGGGCGAGAGCACTGAAGCTTTCTTT. Translated: CASSMRAGGESTEAFF.

This chain uses TRBV28 with TRBJ2-3, with 16 positions matching TRBD2. V lost 1 base and J lost 4; bases outside the gene matches: 2. The CDR3 runs 17 residues. Per the germline V gene, CDR1 is MDHEN and CDR2 is SYDVKM. In DNA form, the CDR3 reads TGTGCCAGCAGTTTATTTGGGACTAGCGGGGGGGCAGATACGCAGTATTTT. This gives the protein CASSLFGTSGGADTQYF.

The rearrangement joins TRBV7-2 to TRBJ2-1; D may be TRBD1 (6 bases). Looked up from germline, CDR1 is SGHTA and CDR2 is FQGNSA. The CDR3 runs 13 residues. Trimming cost V 5 bases and J 8 bases, with 13 bases left between them. The chain's CDR3 is CASSITGNHEQFF. Written as DNA, the CDR3 is TGTGCCAGCAGCATTACAGGGAACCATGAGCAGTTCTTC.

This clone was observed a few times. The genes are TRBV13 and TRBJ1-3; D gene uncertain. Trimming left V 5 bases short and J 0 bases short, with 17 bases between. The germline V gene encodes CDR1 PRHDT and CDR2 FYEKMQ (reference sequence). The CDR3 is 17 residues long. In nucleotides, the CDR3 is TGTGCCAGCAGCCCCAATGGCGGGCCGAGCTCTGGAAACACCATATATTTT. Translated: CASSPNGGPSSGNTIYF.

The table lists this clone with a few counts. The CDR3 loop reads CATSDFLRGQRGQETQYF. Written as DNA, the CDR3 is TGTGCCACCAGTGATTTCCTCCGAGGACAGAGAGGCCAAGAGACCCAGTACTTC. The genes are TRBV24-1 and TRBJ2-5; D perhaps matches TRBD1 (6 bases). V dropped 1 base and J dropped 1 base, with 18 bases sitting between them. Germline V gene data show CDR1 as KGHDR and CDR2 as SFDVKD. The CDR3 length is 18 residues.

The rearrangement links TRBV6-2 or TRBV6-3 to TRBJ1-6; D is undetermined. V shed 2 bases and J shed 0 bases, with 11 bases lying between them. CDR3 size: 17 residues. CDR1 and CDR2 (germline): MNHEY, SVGEGT. CDR3 sequence reads: CASSYEGISSYNSPLHF. The CDR3, as DNA: TGTGCCAGCAGTTACGAGGGTATAAGCTCCTATAATTCACCCCTCCACTTT.